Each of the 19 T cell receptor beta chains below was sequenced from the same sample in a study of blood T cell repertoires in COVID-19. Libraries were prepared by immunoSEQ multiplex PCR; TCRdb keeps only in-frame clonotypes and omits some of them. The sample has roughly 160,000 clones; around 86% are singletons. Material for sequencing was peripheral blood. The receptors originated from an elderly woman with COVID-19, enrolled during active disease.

This CDR3 is CASSFAGYTEAFF. The CDR3 DNA reads TGTGCCAGCAGCTTCGCGGGGTACACTGAAGCTTTCTTT. The rearrangement joins TRBV7-9 to TRBJ1-1; no reliable D call. The CDR3 consists of 13 residues. CDR1 SEHNR and CDR2 FQNEAQ come from the germline V gene (reference sequence). V lost 3 bases and J lost 3, with 8 bases in between.

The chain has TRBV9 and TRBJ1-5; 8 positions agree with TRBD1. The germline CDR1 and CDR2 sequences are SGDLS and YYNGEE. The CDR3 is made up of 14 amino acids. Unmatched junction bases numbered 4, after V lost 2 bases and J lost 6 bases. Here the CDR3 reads CASSVTGEGQPQHF. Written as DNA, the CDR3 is TGTGCCAGCAGCGTGACAGGGGAGGGTCAGCCCCAGCATTTT.

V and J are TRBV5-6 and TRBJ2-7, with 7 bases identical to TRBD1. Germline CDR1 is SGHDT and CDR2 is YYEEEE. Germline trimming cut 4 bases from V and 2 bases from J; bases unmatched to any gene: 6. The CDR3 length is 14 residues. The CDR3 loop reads CASSPGQAAYEQYF. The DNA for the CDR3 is TGTGCCAGCAGCCCCGGACAGGCGGCCTACGAGCAGTACTTC.

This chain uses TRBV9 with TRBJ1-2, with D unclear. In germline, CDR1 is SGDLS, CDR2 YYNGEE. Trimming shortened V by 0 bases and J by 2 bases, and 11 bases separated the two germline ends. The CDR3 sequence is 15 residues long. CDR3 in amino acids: CASSVGGAGNYGYTF. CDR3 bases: TGTGCCAGCAGCGTAGGTGGCGCCGGGAACTATGGCTACACCTTC.

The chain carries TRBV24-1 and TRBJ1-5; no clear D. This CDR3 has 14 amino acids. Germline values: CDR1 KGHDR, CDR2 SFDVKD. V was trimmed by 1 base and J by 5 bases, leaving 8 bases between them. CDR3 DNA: TGTGCCACCAGTGATTTCGCGGGTGATCAGCCCCAGCATTTT. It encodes CATSDFAGDQPQHF.

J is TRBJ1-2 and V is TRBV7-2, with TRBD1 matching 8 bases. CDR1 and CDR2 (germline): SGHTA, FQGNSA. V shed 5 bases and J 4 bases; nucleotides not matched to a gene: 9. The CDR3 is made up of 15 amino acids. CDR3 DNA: TGTGCCAGCAGCACTCAGGGGGCGACGGGCTATGGCTACACCTTC. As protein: CASSTQGATGYGYTF. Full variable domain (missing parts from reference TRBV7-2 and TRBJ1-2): GAGVSQSPSNKVTEKGKDVELRCDPISGHTALYWYRQSLGQGLEFLIYFQGNSAPDKSGLPSDRFSAERTGGSVSTLTIQRTQQEDSAVYLCASSTQGATGYGYTFGSGTRLTVV.

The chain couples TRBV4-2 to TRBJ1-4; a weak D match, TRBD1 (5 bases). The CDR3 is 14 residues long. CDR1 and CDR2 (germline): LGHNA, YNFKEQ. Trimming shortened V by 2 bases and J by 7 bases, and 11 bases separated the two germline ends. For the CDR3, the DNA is TGTGCCAGCAGCCAACAGGTTAGGGGTGAAAAACTGTTTTTT. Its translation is CASSQQVRGEKLFF.

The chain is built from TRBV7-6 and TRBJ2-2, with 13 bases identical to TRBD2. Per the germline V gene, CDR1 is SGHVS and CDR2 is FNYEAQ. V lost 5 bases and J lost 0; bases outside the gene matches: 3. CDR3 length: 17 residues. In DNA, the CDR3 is TGTGCCAGCAGCCGGGGGACTAGCGGGACGAACACCGGGGAGCTGTTTTTT. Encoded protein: CASSRGTSGTNTGELFF.

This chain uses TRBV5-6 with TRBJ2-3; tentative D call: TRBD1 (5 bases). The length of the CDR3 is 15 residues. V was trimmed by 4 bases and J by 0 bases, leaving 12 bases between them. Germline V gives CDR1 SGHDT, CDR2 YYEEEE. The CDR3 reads CASSKGQPSTDTQYF. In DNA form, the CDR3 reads TGTGCCAGCAGCAAAGGACAACCCAGCACAGATACGCAGTATTTT.

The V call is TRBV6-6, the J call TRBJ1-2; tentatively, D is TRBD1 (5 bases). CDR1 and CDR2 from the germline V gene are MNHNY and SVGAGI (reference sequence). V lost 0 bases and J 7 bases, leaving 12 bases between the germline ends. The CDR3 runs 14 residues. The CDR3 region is CASSYSMDIGGYTF. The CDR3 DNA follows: TGTGCCAGCAGTTACTCGATGGACATAGGTGGCTACACCTTC.

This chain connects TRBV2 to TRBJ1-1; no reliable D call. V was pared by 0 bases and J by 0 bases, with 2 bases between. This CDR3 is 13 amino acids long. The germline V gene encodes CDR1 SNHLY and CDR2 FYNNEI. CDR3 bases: TGTGCCAGCAGTGAAGCCGTGAACACTGAAGCTTTCTTT. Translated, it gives CASSEAVNTEAFF.

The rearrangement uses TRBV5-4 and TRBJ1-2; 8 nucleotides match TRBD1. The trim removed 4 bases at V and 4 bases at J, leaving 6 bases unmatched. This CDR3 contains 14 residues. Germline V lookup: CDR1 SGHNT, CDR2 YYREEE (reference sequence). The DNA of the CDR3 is TGTGCCAGCAGCGGGGGACAGGCTCTCTATGGCTACACCTTC. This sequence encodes CASSGGQALYGYTF.

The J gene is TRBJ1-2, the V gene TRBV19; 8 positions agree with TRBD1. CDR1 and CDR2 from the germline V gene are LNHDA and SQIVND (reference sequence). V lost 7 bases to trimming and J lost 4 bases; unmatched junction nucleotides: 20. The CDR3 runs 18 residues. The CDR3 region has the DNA TGTGCCAGTACCAACGTCGAATTCAGGGGGCGCGTCAGCTATGGCTACACCTTC. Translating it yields CASTNVEFRGRVSYGYTF.

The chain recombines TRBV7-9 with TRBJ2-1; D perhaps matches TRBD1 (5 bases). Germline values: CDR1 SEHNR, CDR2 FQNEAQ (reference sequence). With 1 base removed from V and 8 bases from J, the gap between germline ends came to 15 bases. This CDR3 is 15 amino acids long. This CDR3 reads CASSLGGGPRDEQFF. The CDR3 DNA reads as TGTGCCAGCAGCTTAGGGGGCGGACCCCGGGATGAGCAGTTCTTC.

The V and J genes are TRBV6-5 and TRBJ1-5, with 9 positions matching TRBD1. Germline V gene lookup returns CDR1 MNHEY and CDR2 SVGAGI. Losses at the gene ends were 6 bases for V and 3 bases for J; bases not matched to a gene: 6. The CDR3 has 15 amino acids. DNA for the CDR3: TGTGCCAGCAGCCAGGGACAGGGATACAATCAGCCCCAGCATTTT. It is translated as CASSQGQGYNQPQHF.

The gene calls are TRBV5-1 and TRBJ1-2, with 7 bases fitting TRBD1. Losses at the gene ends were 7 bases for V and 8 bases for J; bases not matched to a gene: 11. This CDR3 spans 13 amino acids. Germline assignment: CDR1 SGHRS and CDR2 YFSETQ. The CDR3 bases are TGCGCCAGCGGACAGGCACCCACTTGGGGCTACACCTTC. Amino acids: CASGQAPTWGYTF.

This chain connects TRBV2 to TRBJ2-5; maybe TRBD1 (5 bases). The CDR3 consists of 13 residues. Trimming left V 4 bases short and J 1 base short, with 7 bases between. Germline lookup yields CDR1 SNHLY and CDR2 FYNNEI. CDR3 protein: CASSGGSQETQYF. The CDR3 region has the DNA TGTGCCAGCAGTGGGGGCAGCCAAGAGACCCAGTACTTC.

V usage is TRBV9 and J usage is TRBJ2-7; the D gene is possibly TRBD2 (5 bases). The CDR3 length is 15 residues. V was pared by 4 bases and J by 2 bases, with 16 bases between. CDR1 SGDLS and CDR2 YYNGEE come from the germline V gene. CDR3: CASSPGVTTTYEQYF. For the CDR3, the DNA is TGTGCCAGCAGCCCTGGGGTGACTACAACCTACGAGCAGTACTTC. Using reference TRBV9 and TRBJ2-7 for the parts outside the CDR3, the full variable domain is DSGVTQTPKHLITATGQRVTLRCSPRSGDLSVYWYQQSLDQGLQFLIQYYNGEERAKGNILERFSAQQFPDLHSELNLSSLELGDSALYFCASSPGVTTTYEQYFGPGTRLTVT.

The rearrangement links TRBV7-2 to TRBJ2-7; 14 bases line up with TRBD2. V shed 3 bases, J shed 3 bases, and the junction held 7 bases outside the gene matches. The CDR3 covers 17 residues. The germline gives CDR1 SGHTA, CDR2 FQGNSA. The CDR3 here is CASSLGTSGSNIYEQYF. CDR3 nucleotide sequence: TGTGCCAGCAGCTTGGGGACTAGCGGGAGTAATATCTACGAGCAGTACTTC.